These T cell receptor beta chains were read from a single sample in a study of CD8+ T cells in alopecia areata. The assay was immunoSEQ multiplex PCR, and TCRdb's table has in-frame clones only and misses some. The sample records about 200,000 clones, roughly 64% being singletons. The starting material was CD4+ T cells sorted from blood, obtained at week 24, from a patient treated with tofacitinib. These receptors all come from a human donor with alopecia areata. Both conserved end residues are part of each CDR3. A D gene is named only where the DNA matches it firmly. Clone size appears in some rows only: once, few, many, or a class for an expanded clone.

TRBV10-3	.	TRBD2	TRBJ2-7	TGTGCCATCAGTAAGACTAGCGGGGAAACCTACGAGCAGTACTTC	CAISKTSGETYEQYF
TRBV7-2	few	.	TRBJ1-2	TGTGCCAGCAGCTTAGTGGGCTATGGCTACACCTTC	CASSLVGYGYTF
TRBV5-6	.	TRBD1	TRBJ1-5	TGTGCCAGCAGCTCTAAGGGGACAGCACACAATCAGCCCCAGCATTTT	CASSSKGTAHNQPQHF
TRBV30	once	TRBD1	TRBJ2-2	TGTGCCTGGACGGACAGGGGGCGCATCACCGGGGAGCTGTTTTTT	CAWTDRGRITGELFF
TRBV5-1	.	.	TRBJ2-7	TGCGCCAGCGGCACAGGTGACGAGCAGTACTTC	CASGTGDEQYF
TRBV13	.	TRBD2	TRBJ2-1	TGTGCCAGCAGCTTATTGACTAGCGGGAGGAATGAGCAGTTCTTC	CASSLLTSGRNEQFF
TRBV30	.	.	TRBJ1-5	TGTGCCTGGAGTATCGAGTTGGGTCAGCCCCAGCATTTT	CAWSIELGQPQHF
TRBV5-6	.	.	TRBJ2-5	TGTGCCAGCAGCTTGAGAGAGACCCAGTACTTC	CASSLRETQYF
TRBV23-1	.	.	TRBJ2-5	TGCGCCAGCAGTCAATTCAGGGGAAACGGAGAGACCCAGTACTTC	CASSQFRGNGETQYF
TRBV15	few	.	TRBJ2-3	TGTGCCACCAGCAGAGATGCTTTGAAAACAGATACGCAGTATTTT	CATSRDALKTDTQYF
TRBV19	.	TRBD1	TRBJ1-2	TGTGCCAGTAGTATTATGGGACAGACTAACTATGGCTACACCTTC	CASSIMGQTNYGYTF
TRBV5-1	.	.	TRBJ1-2	TGCGCCAGCAGCTCAGGACAGCGTTTCTATGGCTACACCTTC	CASSSGQRFYGYTF
TRBV19	.	TRBD1	TRBJ1-4	TGTGCCAGTAAGAACAGGGGTAATGAAAAACTGTTTTTT	CASKNRGNEKLFF
TRBV27	.	TRBD2	TRBJ2-1	TGTGCCAGCAGTCGCGTGCGACGGGGGGACTCCTACAATGAGCAGTTCTTC	CASSRVRRGDSYNEQFF
TRBV28	once	.	TRBJ1-1	TGTGCCAGCAGTCAACCCCCCGGGACATTGGAAGCTTTCTTT	CASSQPPGTLEAFF
TRBV7-2	few	.	TRBJ2-1	TGTGCCAGCAGCTTATTGGGCGGGACGTACAATGAGCAGTTCTTC	CASSLLGGTYNEQFF
TRBV25-1	.	.	TRBJ2-5	TGTGCCAGCAGTGACCCCAGGGTAGCAGAGACCCAGTACTTC	CASSDPRVAETQYF
TRBV15	.	TRBD2	TRBJ2-3	TGTGCCACCAGCCGAAGGACTAGCGTAATCACAGATACGCAGTATTTT	CATSRRTSVITDTQYF
TRBV9	.	.	TRBJ2-1	TGTGCCAGCAGCGTAAACAGGGAGGGTGAGCAGTTCTTC	CASSVNREGEQFF
TRBV7-2	few	.	TRBJ2-3	TGTGCCAGCAGCTTAGGCCGTATAGATACGCAGTATTTT	CASSLGRIDTQYF
TRBV5-1	.	.	TRBJ2-4	TGCGCCAGCAGCTTGGTGCGACAGCCAAACATTCAGTACTTC	CASSLVRQPNIQYF
TRBV5-1	.	TRBD1	TRBJ2-7	TGCGCCAGCAGCTTAGGGACAGTGAGTGCACTAAAGGACGAGCAGTACTTC	CASSLGTVSALKDEQYF
TRBV5-1	.	.	TRBJ2-3	TGCGCCAGCAGCTCGGCGGACACAGATACGCAGTATTTT	CASSSADTDTQYF
TRBV14	.	TRBD1	TRBJ2-7	TGTGCCAGCAGCCTAACCGGGACAGCCTACGAGCAGTACTTC	CASSLTGTAYEQYF
TRBV7-6	.	TRBD2	TRBJ2-3	TGTGCCAGCAGCCTTCGACTAGCGGGCGACACGTACCGCACAGATACGCAGTATTTT	CASSLRLAGDTYRTDTQYF
TRBV29-1	.	.	TRBJ2-1	TGCAGCGTGGAGGGGATTAAGGGCCCGGGCGCCGCCAATGAGCAGTTCTTC	CSVEGIKGPGAANEQFF
TRBV5-1	.	.	TRBJ2-5	TGCGCCAGCAGCCCCATTGGGGGCCAAGAGACCCAGTACTTC	CASSPIGGQETQYF
TRBV30	.	.	TRBJ1-1	TGTGCCTGGGATTACGGGGTGTATGCTTTCTTT	CAWDYGVYAFF
TRBV5-6	.	TRBD1	TRBJ2-5	TGTGCCAGCAGCTCGTTCGGGACAGAAGAGACCCAGTACTTC	CASSSFGTEETQYF
TRBV7-9	.	TRBD2	TRBJ2-1	TGTGCCAGCAGCTCTAGTTCGGGACTAGCGGGCCACAATGAGCAGTTCTTC	CASSSSSGLAGHNEQFF
TRBV29-1	.	.	TRBJ2-6	TGCAGCGTGCGTGTCGCGGGCTCTGGGGCCAACGTCCTGACTTTC	CSVRVAGSGANVLTF
TRBV30	.	.	TRBJ2-7	TGTGCCCGCGGTCTGCAGGACGAGCAGTACTTC	CARGLQDEQYF
TRBV23-1	.	.	TRBJ2-5	TGCGCCAGCAGTCCCCTCTGCGGCGCCGAGACCCAGTACTTC	CASSPLCGAETQYF
TRBV7-9	.	.	TRBJ2-5	TGTGCCAGCGGAAGGGGGAACCAAGAGACCCAGTACTTC	CASGRGNQETQYF
TRBV5-4	.	.	TRBJ2-7	TGTGCCAGCAGCTTGGACAGCGGCTCCTACGAGCAGTACTTC	CASSLDSGSYEQYF
TRBV7-8	.	TRBD2	TRBJ2-1	TGTGCCAGCAGAGCGGGACCCCTATGGGATGAGCAGTTCTTC	CASRAGPLWDEQFF
TRBV27	.	.	TRBJ2-7	TGTGCCAGCAGTTTAGGGGGCAGCTACGAGCAGTACTTC	CASSLGGSYEQYF
TRBV6-6	.	.	TRBJ2-2	TGTGCCAGCAGTTACGGCAGCACCGGGGAGCTGTTTTTT	CASSYGSTGELFF
TRBV2	.	TRBD1	TRBJ2-7	TGTGCCAGCAGTGAAGGGACAGGCAGACCCTACGAGCAGTACTTC	CASSEGTGRPYEQYF
TRBV5-4	.	.	TRBJ2-1	TGTGCCAGCAGCTTGACCTTGCTATCCTACAATGAGCAGTTCTTC	CASSLTLLSYNEQFF